These T cell receptor beta chains were read from a single sample in a study of T-cell reconstitution after alpha-beta-depleted transplantation in children. TCRdb re-called the PCR reads with MiXCR, one entry per CDR3 protein. Of some 440,000 distinct CDR3 sequences in the sample, about 17% were seen once. The sample in question was PBMCs, mostly from graft donor cells, obtained 360 days after TCRalphabeta/CD19-depleted stem cell transplant. The receptors originated from a boy under two years old who had a stem cell transplant for Wiskott-Aldrich syndrome, so the T cells may come from the graft donor. CDR3s include the opening cysteine and the closing phenylalanine or tryptophan. D genes are given only for firm matches. Size tells how often a clone was seen (once, few, many) or the class of an expanded clone, and some rows leave it out.

clone_size	d_call	v_call	cdr3_length	j_call	cdr3_aa	cdr3_nt
few	TRBD2	TRBV28	16	TRBJ2-7	CASSLAWGAGNYEQYF	TGTGCCAGCAGTTTAGCCTGGGGAGCGGGGAACTACGAGCAGTACTTC
.	.	TRBV20-1	11	TRBJ2-1	CEARWGNEQFF	TGCGAGGCAAGGTGGGGAAATGAGCAGTTCTTC
few	TRBD1	TRBV12-3/TRBV12-4	13	TRBJ2-7	CASSQGAVYEQYF	TGTGCCAGCAGTCAGGGGGCAGTCTACGAGCAGTACTTC
.	TRBD2	TRBV11-2	13	TRBJ2-5	CASSFGGFWAQYF	TGTGCCAGCAGTTTCGGGGGGTTTTGGGCCCAGTACTTC
few	TRBD1	TRBV20-1	13	TRBJ1-2	CSARWTGRNGYTF	TGCAGTGCTAGGTGGACAGGGAGGAATGGCTACACCTTC
.	.	TRBV12-3/TRBV12-4	12	TRBJ2-1	CASSQGGIEQFF	TGTGCCAGCAGTCAAGGGGGGATTGAGCAGTTCTTC
.	TRBD2	TRBV20-1	14	TRBJ2-1	CSASGTSGSNEQFF	TGCAGTGCTAGTGGGACTAGCGGGAGCAATGAGCAGTTCTTC
many	.	TRBV12-3/TRBV12-4	15	TRBJ2-2	CASSVEGLLTGELFF	TGTGCCAGCAGTGTCGAGGGGCTCCTCACCGGGGAGCTGTTTTTT
few	TRBD1	TRBV6-5	14	TRBJ1-1	CASSYRRTGAGAFF	TGTGCCAGCAGTTACAGAAGGACAGGTGCGGGAGCTTTCTTT
few	.	TRBV5-1	14	TRBJ2-2	CASSLPINTGELFF	TGCGCCAGCAGCCTCCCGATCAACACCGGGGAGCTGTTTTTT
few	TRBD2	TRBV10-3	17	TRBJ2-1	CAIRDPSGGASYNEQFF	TGTGCCATCAGGGACCCTAGCGGGGGGGCTTCCTACAATGAGCAGTTCTTC
.	.	TRBV29-1	16	TRBJ2-2	CSVALRGGPNTGELFF	TGCAGCGTTGCCCTAAGGGGGGGTCCGAACACCGGGGAGCTGTTTTTT
.	.	TRBV24-1	15	TRBJ1-4	CATSDSRGKTEKLFF	TGTGCCACCAGTGATTCCCGGGGTAAGACTGAAAAACTGTTTTTT
.	TRBD1	TRBV24-1	16	TRBJ2-2	CATSGVAGGRTGELFF	TGTGCCACCAGTGGGGTCGCAGGGGGAAGGACCGGGGAGCTGTTTTTT
.	.	TRBV7-9	16	TRBJ2-5	CASSQRGTGVRETQYF	TGTGCCAGCAGCCAACGGGGTACAGGAGTCCGAGAGACCCAGTACTTC
few	.	TRBV29-1	13	TRBJ2-3	CSVVGRVSDTQYF	TGCAGCGTTGTTGGCAGGGTGTCAGATACGCAGTATTTT
few	.	TRBV6-5	15	TRBJ2-7	CASSYLARGSYEQYF	TGTGCCAGCAGTTACTTGGCCAGAGGTTCCTACGAGCAGTACTTC
.	.	TRBV5-1	16	TRBJ2-7	CASSSSSGTFSYEQYF	TGCGCCAGCAGCTCTTCTTCCGGGACTTTCTCCTACGAGCAGTACTTC
few	.	TRBV20-1	13	TRBJ1-1	CSATRRGDTEAFF	TGCAGTGCTACCCGGCGGGGTGACACTGAAGCTTTCTTT
few	TRBD1	TRBV24-1	17	TRBJ2-2	CATSTGGPPSRTGELFF	TGTGCCACCAGCACAGGGGGCCCCCCCTCCCGAACCGGGGAGCTGTTTTTT
.	.	TRBV18	14	TRBJ2-5	CASSPPEGEETQYF	TGTGCCAGCTCACCACCTGAAGGAGAAGAGACCCAGTACTTC
few	.	TRBV7-6	14	TRBJ2-2	CASSFWEDTGELFF	TGTGCCAGCAGCTTTTGGGAGGACACCGGGGAGCTGTTTTTT
few	TRBD2	TRBV5-1	16	TRBJ2-3	CASSLDSGGRTDTQYF	TGCGCCAGCAGCCTCGATAGCGGGGGAAGGACAGATACGCAGTATTTT
few	TRBD2	TRBV5-1	16	TRBJ2-2	CASSLAGLVNTGELFF	TGCGCCAGCAGCTTGGCAGGACTAGTGAACACCGGGGAGCTGTTTTTT
.	.	TRBV7-9	14	TRBJ2-5	CASSLGQWGETQYF	TGTGCCAGCAGCTTAGGACAGTGGGGAGAGACCCAGTACTTC
.	.	TRBV20-1	12	TRBJ2-7	CSAKGYPYEQYF	TGCAGTGCTAAAGGTTACCCCTACGAGCAGTACTTC
.	TRBD2	TRBV7-9	14	TRBJ2-1	CASSPVAASGEQFF	TGTGCCAGCAGCCCCGTGGCGGCTAGCGGGGAGCAGTTCTTC
.	.	TRBV29-1	12	TRBJ2-7	CSGGPVAGEQYF	TGCAGCGGGGGGCCTGTGGCTGGCGAGCAGTACTTC
few	.	TRBV10-1	17	TRBJ2-3	CASSEWQGTGLVDTQYF	TGCGCCAGCAGTGAATGGCAGGGAACAGGGCTCGTAGATACGCAGTATTTT
.	.	TRBV29-1	13	TRBJ2-7	CSVVSRSSYEQYF	TGCAGCGTTGTTAGCAGGAGCTCCTACGAGCAGTACTTC
.	TRBD2	TRBV12-3/TRBV12-4	13	TRBJ2-7	CASSAGRSYEQYF	TGTGCCAGCAGTGCCGGGAGGTCCTACGAGCAGTACTTC